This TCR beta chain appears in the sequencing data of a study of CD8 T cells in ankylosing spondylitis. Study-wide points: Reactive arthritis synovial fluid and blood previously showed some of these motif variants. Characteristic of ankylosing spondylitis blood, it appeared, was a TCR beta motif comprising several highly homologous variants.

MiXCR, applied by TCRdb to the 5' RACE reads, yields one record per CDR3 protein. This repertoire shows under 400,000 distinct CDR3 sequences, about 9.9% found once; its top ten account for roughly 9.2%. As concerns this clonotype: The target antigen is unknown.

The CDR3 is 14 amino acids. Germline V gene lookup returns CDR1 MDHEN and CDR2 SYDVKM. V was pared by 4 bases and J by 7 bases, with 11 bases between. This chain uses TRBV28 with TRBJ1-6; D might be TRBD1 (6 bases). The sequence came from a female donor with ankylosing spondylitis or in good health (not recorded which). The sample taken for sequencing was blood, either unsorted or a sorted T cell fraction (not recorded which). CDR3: CASSSAGGNSPLHF. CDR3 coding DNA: TGTGCCAGCAGTTCAGCGGGGGGCAATTCACCCCTCCACTTT.